The T cell receptor (beta chain) under discussion was sequenced for a study of blood T cell repertoires in COVID-19. Sequencing was performed with immunoSEQ multiplex PCR; in TCRdb, only in-frame clones are kept and a portion is missing. The profile shows about 230,000 clones, over 70% of them singletons. Germline CDR1 reads DFQATT; CDR2 reads SNEGSKA (reference sequence). The CDR3 spans 14 residues. V dropped 3 bases and J dropped 0 bases, with 10 bases sitting between them. The receptor was isolated from a woman over 75 with acute or convalescent COVID-19. The chain combines TRBV20-1 with TRBJ2-3, with D possibly being TRBD1 (5 bases). Material for sequencing was peripheral blood. CDR3 region: CSASVWGSTDTQYF. The CDR3 bases are TGCAGTGCTAGTGTGTGGGGCAGCACAGATACGCAGTATTTT.